Shown below are 30 T cell receptor beta chains from a single sample sequenced in a study of PD-L1 blockade in urothelial cancer. Libraries were prepared by immunoSEQ multiplex PCR; TCRdb keeps only in-frame clonotypes and omits some of them. The table includes around 38,000 clones, 75% to 90% detected once. Stated time point: peripheral blood 6 weeks after treatment start. Sequencing used PBMCs, obtained around atezolizumab (anti-PD-L1) treatment. These receptors were obtained from a man aged 60 to 69 with urothelial cancer.

This chain connects TRBV5-8 to TRBJ2-1; the D is unclear. The CDR3 sequence is 15 residues long. Trimming pared 0 bases from V and 2 bases from J, leaving 9 bases between. Germline CDR1 is SGHTS and CDR2 is YDEGEE. The DNA for the CDR3 is TGTGCCAGCAGCTTGGGATTTACAGCCTACAATGAGCAGTTCTTC. As protein: CASSLGFTAYNEQFF.

The genes are TRBV5-1 and TRBJ2-5; 12 bases align to TRBD2. With V trimmed by 0 bases and J by 6 bases, 15 bases remained unmatched. CDR1 is SGHRS and CDR2 is YFSETQ in the germline V gene. The CDR3 is 19 residues long. The CDR3 sequence: CASSLGSSGRADFVKTQYF. The DNA for the CDR3 is TGCGCCAGCAGCTTGGGCTCTAGCGGGAGGGCCGATTTCGTTAAGACCCAGTACTTC.

This chain links TRBV27 with TRBJ2-7; D not certain. Germline V lookup: CDR1 MNHEY, CDR2 SMNVEV (reference sequence). This CDR3 is 16 amino acids long. V lost 5 bases, J lost 0 bases, and 17 bases lay in between. CDR3 sequence: CASSRNGQTDSYEQYF. The CDR3 DNA reads as TGTGCCAGCAGTAGGAACGGCCAAACAGACTCCTACGAGCAGTACTTC.

The rearrangement joins TRBV27 to TRBJ1-4; 7 nucleotides align to TRBD1. Germline lookup yields CDR1 MNHEY and CDR2 SMNVEV (reference sequence). The CDR3 is 14 amino acids. V lost 8 bases to trimming and J lost 0 bases; unmatched junction nucleotides: 3. CDR3: CASRRGATNEKLFF. The CDR3 DNA sequence: TGTGCCAGCCGCAGGGGGGCAACTAATGAAAAACTGTTTTTT.

This chain uses TRBV5-1 with TRBJ2-1; tentative D call: TRBD1 (6 bases). Trimming took 3 bases from V and 6 from J, leaving 13 bases between them. The germline gives CDR1 SGHRS, CDR2 YFSETQ. The CDR3 is 14 residues long. The CDR3 DNA reads as TGCGCCAGCAGCTACGCAGGGGCCGGCAATGAGCAGTTCTTC. Translated: CASSYAGAGNEQFF.

This chain uses TRBV6-5 with TRBJ1-2; 7 bases align to TRBD1. V lost 6 bases, J lost 4 bases, and 11 bases stayed unmatched. CDR3 length: 15 residues. The germline gives CDR1 MNHEY, CDR2 SVGAGI. The CDR3 spells CASSRGGDSSYGYTF. As DNA, the CDR3 is TGTGCCAGCAGCCGAGGAGGGGACAGCAGCTATGGCTACACCTTC.

This clone was seen just once. The sample contains more than one DNA sequence encoding this CDR3. The rearrangement uses TRBV30 and TRBJ1-1, with a tentative D call TRBD1 (5 bases). The germline gives CDR1 GTSNPN, CDR2 SVGIG (reference sequence). Trimming took off 4 bases at V and 2 bases at J, with 11 bases between the two ends. The CDR3 is 13 residues long. The CDR3 loop is CAWTAGGNTEAFF. DNA for the CDR3: TGTGCCTGGACCGCGGGGGGTAACACTGAAGCTTTCTTT. Together with reference TRBV30 and TRBJ1-1, the CDR3 gives the full variable domain: SQTIHQWPATLVQPVGSPLSLECTVEGTSNPNLYWYRQAAGRGLQLLFYSVGIGQISSEVPQNLSASRPQDRQFILSSKKLLLSDSGFYLCAWTAGGNTEAFFGQGTRLTVV.

This CDR3 reads CASRYRDRNYGYTF. DNA of the CDR3: TGTGCCAGCAGGTATAGGGACAGAAACTATGGCTACACCTTC. The chain links TRBV6-5 to TRBJ1-2; 7 nucleotides line up with TRBD1. V trimming: 6 bases; J trimming: 2 bases; junction bases outside the gene matches: 6. Per the germline V gene, CDR1 is MNHEY and CDR2 is SVGAGI. This CDR3 comprises 14 residues.

The chain carries TRBV4-2 and TRBJ1-4; possible D gene TRBD1, 6 bases. The CDR3 contains 16 residues. The germline gives CDR1 LGHNA, CDR2 YNFKEQ. V was trimmed by 1 base and J by 4 bases, leaving 13 bases between them. Here the CDR3 reads CASSQGSGQSNEKLFF. CDR3 bases: TGTGCCAGCAGCCAAGGTTCCGGACAGAGTAATGAAAAACTGTTTTTT.

V usage is TRBV5-4 and J usage is TRBJ1-1; maybe TRBD1 (6 bases). Germline V CDR1 and CDR2: SGHNT, YYREEE (reference sequence). The CDR3 is made up of 15 amino acids. V was shortened by 6 bases and J by 0 bases, with 15 bases between the two germline ends. CDR3 amino acids: CASTYGGDMNTEAFF. The CDR3 coding sequence is TGTGCCAGCACCTACGGGGGGGACATGAACACTGAAGCTTTCTTT.

The V gene is TRBV6-6, the J gene TRBJ2-3; TRBD2 agrees at 8 bases. CDR3 size: 15 residues. Germline V gene data show CDR1 as MNHNY and CDR2 as SVGAGI (reference sequence). Trimming removed 2 bases from V and 1 base from J; junction bases left unmatched: 2. CDR3 sequence (DNA): TGTGCCAGCAGTTACCTTAGCGGGGGCACAGATACGCAGTATTTT. It specifies CASSYLSGGTDTQYF.

The chain has TRBV30 and TRBJ2-5; D is undetermined. The J call could be wrong; TRBJ2-7 is a better fit for the DNA end. Per germline, CDR1 GTSNPN and CDR2 SVGIG (reference sequence). CDR3 length equals 11 residues. The CDR3 sequence is CAWSDSYEQYF. The CDR3 coding sequence is TGTGCCTGGAGTGATAGCTACGAGCAGTACTTC.

The chain employs TRBV28 and TRBJ1-2; TRBD1 is a possible D gene (6 bases). The V end lost 4 bases, the J end lost 2 bases, and 11 bases lay between the germline ends. The CDR3 loop spans 14 amino acids. The germline V gene has CDR1 MDHEN and CDR2 SYDVKM. CDR3 nucleotide sequence: TGTGCCAGCAGTTCCTATACAGGGAACTATGGCTACACCTTC. Translation gives CASSSYTGNYGYTF.

V and J are TRBV4-2 and TRBJ2-1; no definite D call. The length of the CDR3 is 16 residues. Germline V lookup: CDR1 LGHNA, CDR2 YNFKEQ. Trimming pared 0 bases from V and 6 bases from J, leaving 15 bases between. The CDR3 DNA reads as TGTGCCAGCAGCCAAGACGCCCAGGTACCTCCCAATGAGCAGTTCTTC. This encodes CASSQDAQVPPNEQFF.

This clone was found once. CDR3 region: CAAAAGTVYEQYF. The CDR3 bases are TGTGCCGCTGCCGCCGGGACAGTCTACGAGCAGTACTTC. This sequence joins TRBV6-5 and TRBJ2-7; 7 bases fit TRBD1. CDR1 is MNHEY, CDR2 SVGAGI, per germline. The CDR3 covers 13 residues. After removal of 11 bases from V and 3 bases from J, the junction contained 10 bases not matched to a gene.

The chain combines TRBV5-4 with TRBJ2-3, with 11 bases aligning to TRBD2. The CDR3 length is 17 residues. Germline CDR1 is SGHNT and CDR2 is YYREEE (reference sequence). Unmatched junction bases numbered 9, after V lost 4 bases and J lost 2 bases. CDR3 coding DNA: TGTGCCAGCAGCCCTCGTACTAGCGGGGGAGTCACAGATACGCAGTATTTT. Its translation is CASSPRTSGGVTDTQYF.

The genes are TRBV11-1 and TRBJ2-3; TRBD2 matches 11 bases. The V segment lost 8 bases and the J segment 2 bases; nucleotides outside the gene matches: 3. CDR1 is SGHAT and CDR2 is FQDESV in the germline V gene (reference sequence). CDR3 length: 14 residues. The CDR3 loop is CASFSGRATDTQYF. CDR3 in DNA: TGTGCCAGCTTTAGCGGGAGGGCCACAGATACGCAGTATTTT.

This clone was seen a handful of times. This chain links TRBV5-1 with TRBJ2-7; TRBD1 aligns across 12 bases. The CDR3 loop spans 17 amino acids. Germline CDR1 reads SGHRS; CDR2 reads YFSETQ. V dropped 1 base and J dropped 5; count of bases not matched to a gene: 10. The DNA of the CDR3 is TGCGCCAGCAGCTTGCTTAGCTCGGGACAGGGGGCCCACGAGCAGTACTTC. It specifies CASSLLSSGQGAHEQYF.

The chain employs TRBV5-1 and TRBJ1-4; the match to TRBD1 covers 8 bases. The CDR3 consists of 19 residues. V shed 0 bases and J 3 bases; nucleotides not matched to a gene: 13. Germline V gene data show CDR1 as SGHRS and CDR2 as YFSETQ. The CDR3 protein is CASSLASLKQGEPNEKLFF. CDR3 sequence (DNA): TGCGCCAGCAGCTTGGCCTCATTAAAACAGGGGGAGCCTAATGAAAAACTGTTTTTT.

A note on this clone: This CDR3 is also generated by other DNA sequences in the sample. V and J are TRBV5-1 and TRBJ1-2; D uncertain. V gave up 7 bases and J gave up 7 bases, with 20 bases separating them. Looked up from germline, CDR1 is SGHRS and CDR2 is YFSETQ. The length of the CDR3 is 14 residues. CDR3 in DNA: TGCGCCAGCGGGCCCTCGCCACAGAGGGCTGGCTACACCTTC. Translated, it gives CASGPSPQRAGYTF.

This chain connects TRBV9 to TRBJ1-1; 10 bases match TRBD1. V was clipped by 4 bases and J by 2 bases; unmatched bases: 2. This CDR3 is 14 amino acids long. The germline V gene encodes CDR1 SGDLS and CDR2 YYNGEE. CDR3 nucleotide sequence: TGTGCCAGCAGCACGACAGGGGGCAACACTGAAGCTTTCTTT. Protein product: CASSTTGGNTEAFF. The full variable domain, completed using reference TRBV9 and TRBJ1-1, is DSGVTQTPKHLITATGQRVTLRCSPRSGDLSVYWYQQSLDQGLQFLIQYYNGEERAKGNILERFSAQQFPDLHSELNLSSLELGDSALYFCASSTTGGNTEAFFGQGTRLTVV.

V is TRBV7-9 and J is TRBJ2-5, with D perhaps TRBD2 (6 bases). The CDR3 is made up of 15 amino acids. Trimming took off 5 bases at V and 5 bases at J, with 18 bases between the two ends. Germline CDR1 SEHNR, CDR2 FQNEAQ (reference sequence). This CDR3 is CASSPVGGPGETQYF. The DNA of the CDR3 is TGTGCCAGCAGCCCCGTCGGAGGGCCTGGGGAGACCCAGTACTTC.

The CDR3 DNA reads TGTGCCTGGAGCCTCGGGGAGGGCCAAGAGACCCAGTACTTC. Its translation is CAWSLGEGQETQYF. The V call is TRBV30, the J call TRBJ2-5; the match to TRBD2 covers 7 bases. The germline V gene encodes CDR1 GTSNPN and CDR2 SVGIG (reference sequence). Trimming took 3 bases from V and 1 from J; bases not matched to a gene: 5. The CDR3 is 14 amino acids.

The J gene is TRBJ1-3, the V gene TRBV30, with D unclear. The germline gives CDR1 GTSNPN, CDR2 SVGIG (reference sequence). This CDR3 contains 15 residues. Deletions cut 0 bases from V and 1 base from J, with 10 bases between. The CDR3 reads CAWSVRRGSGNTIYF. CDR3 sequence (DNA): TGTGCCTGGAGTGTACGTCGGGGATCTGGAAACACCATATATTTT.

Comments on this clone: At one boundary the junction diverges from the germline segment, which might be a read error. V is TRBV28 and J is TRBJ2-7; TRBD1 agrees at 11 bases. The length of the CDR3 is 11 residues. Germline CDR1 MDHEN, CDR2 SYDVKM. CDR3 amino acids: CASSPGGQGDF. In DNA form, the CDR3 reads TGTGCCAGCAGTCCAGGGGGACAGGGGGACTTC.

The rearrangement links TRBV7-8 to TRBJ1-5; 8 bases match TRBD1. The germline V gene has CDR1 SGHVS and CDR2 FQNEAQ. CDR3 size: 15 residues. Losses at the gene ends were 5 bases for V and 4 bases for J; bases not matched to a gene: 7. Here the CDR3 reads CASSPDRAINQPQHF. The CDR3 nucleotides are TGTGCCAGCAGCCCGGACAGGGCCATTAATCAGCCCCAGCATTTT. Together with reference TRBV7-8 and TRBJ1-5, the CDR3 gives the full variable domain: GAGVSQSPRYKVAKRGQDVALRCDPISGHVSLFWYQQALGQGPEFLTYFQNEAQLDKSGLPSDRFFAERPEGSVSTLKIQRTQQEDSAVYLCASSPDRAINQPQHFGDGTRLSIL.

The chain employs TRBV5-1 and TRBJ1-4, with no clear D. Germline loops: CDR1 SGHRS, CDR2 YFSETQ. Trimming shortened V by 4 bases and J by 0 bases, and 7 bases separated the two germline ends. This CDR3 has 14 amino acids. The CDR3 here is CASSPGSTNEKLFF. The CDR3 nucleotides are TGCGCCAGCAGCCCGGGTTCAACTAATGAAAAACTGTTTTTT.

This sequence joins TRBV9 and TRBJ2-7; 8 nucleotides line up with TRBD2. With 4 bases clipped from V and 2 bases from J, the junction kept 11 bases outside the gene matches. This CDR3 contains 16 residues. Per the germline V gene, CDR1 is SGDLS and CDR2 is YYNGEE. The CDR3 region is CASSPRGGSGAYEQYF. The CDR3 nucleotides read TGTGCCAGCAGCCCCCGAGGGGGTAGCGGGGCCTACGAGCAGTACTTC.

The chain employs TRBV7-9 and TRBJ1-4; D gene ambiguous. V lost 2 bases to trimming and J lost 0 bases, with 7 bases between them. Germline V gene sequence: CDR1 SEHNR, CDR2 FQNEAQ (reference sequence). The CDR3 length is 15 residues. The CDR3 sequence is CASSLNRATNEKLFF. CDR3 in DNA: TGTGCCAGCAGCTTAAATCGGGCAACTAATGAAAAACTGTTTTTT.

The CDR3 here is CASSSSGQGAGDTQYF. CDR3 in DNA: TGCGCCAGCAGCTCCTCTGGACAGGGGGCAGGAGATACGCAGTATTTT. The rearrangement uses TRBV5-1 and TRBJ2-3, with 11 bases matching TRBD1. Per germline, CDR1 SGHRS and CDR2 YFSETQ. The CDR3 is made up of 16 amino acids. V trimming: 3 bases; J trimming: 5 bases; junction bases outside the gene matches: 8.